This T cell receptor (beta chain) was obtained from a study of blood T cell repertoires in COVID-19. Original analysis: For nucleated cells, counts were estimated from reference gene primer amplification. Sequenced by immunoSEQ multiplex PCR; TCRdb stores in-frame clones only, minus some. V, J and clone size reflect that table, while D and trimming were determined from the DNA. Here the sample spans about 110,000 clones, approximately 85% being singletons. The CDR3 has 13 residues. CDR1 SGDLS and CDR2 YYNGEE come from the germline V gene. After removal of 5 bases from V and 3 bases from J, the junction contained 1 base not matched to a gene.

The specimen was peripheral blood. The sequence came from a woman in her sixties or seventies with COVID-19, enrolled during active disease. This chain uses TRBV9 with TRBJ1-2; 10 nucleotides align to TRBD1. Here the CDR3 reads CASRGTGDYGYTF. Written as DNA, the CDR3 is TGTGCCAGCAGGGGGACAGGGGACTATGGCTACACCTTC.